These 17 T cell receptor beta chains originate from one sample sequenced in a study of cytomegalovirus exposure and HLA in healthy donors. Both 60 Vbeta primers and 13 Jbeta primers went into the PCR. Assay: immunoSEQ multiplex PCR; the TCRdb copy retains only in-frame clones and omits some. This table has around 170,000 clones, approximately 80% appearing once. Source material: PBMCs. These receptor sequences come from a girl aged 10 to 17 in good health and CMV-seropositive.

The rearrangement links TRBV27 to TRBJ2-7; 10 bases match TRBD2. The germline CDR1 and CDR2 sequences are MNHEY and SMNVEV (reference sequence). Unmatched junction bases numbered 8, after V lost 1 base and J lost 5 bases. The CDR3 has 16 amino acids. The CDR3 spells CASSLLGLARGDEQYF. The CDR3 DNA is TGTGCCAGCAGTTTATTGGGACTAGCGAGGGGTGACGAGCAGTACTTC.

The chain carries TRBV2 and TRBJ2-5; TRBD2 matches at 7 bases. The V segment lost 2 bases and the J segment 2 bases; nucleotides outside the gene matches: 8. There are 16 residues in the CDR3. Germline loops: CDR1 SNHLY, CDR2 FYNNEI. As DNA, the CDR3 is TGTGCCAGCAGTGAAAGGTTGCGGGGGAGGCAAGAGACCCAGTACTTC. This translates into CASSERLRGRQETQYF.

The rearrangement links TRBV4-1 to TRBJ2-1, with 10 bases fitting TRBD1. Per germline, CDR1 MGHRA and CDR2 YSYEKL. V shed 1 base, J shed 8 bases, and the junction held 5 bases outside the gene matches. This CDR3 has 15 residues. Here the CDR3 DNA reads TGCGCCAGCAGCCAAGGGGGACAGGGGATCGATGAGCAGTTCTTC. It yields the protein CASSQGGQGIDEQFF.

The chain combines TRBV4-1 with TRBJ1-5; D unresolved. Looked up from germline, CDR1 is MGHRA and CDR2 is YSYEKL. Trimming left V 1 base short and J 3 bases short, with 4 bases between. The CDR3 totals 13 residues. The DNA for the CDR3 is TGCGCCAGCAGCCAAGCCCACAATCAGCCCCAGCATTTT. As protein: CASSQAHNQPQHF.

The rearrangement joins TRBV7-2 to TRBJ2-5; 8 bases line up with TRBD1. CDR3 length: 15 amino acids. The ends lost 6 bases at V and 6 bases at J; junction bases unmatched: 12. Germline CDR1 reads SGHTA; CDR2 reads FQGNSA. The CDR3 spells CASSPRGQGIKTQYF. Here the CDR3 DNA reads TGTGCCAGCAGTCCCAGGGGGCAGGGGATAAAGACCCAGTACTTC.

CDR3 nucleotides: TGTGCCAGCGGACAGATCCAAGAGACCCAGTACTTC. Its translation is CASGQIQETQYF. The chain couples TRBV5-6 to TRBJ2-5, with TRBD1 as a possible D gene (6 bases). Trimming pared 7 bases from V and 1 base from J, leaving 8 bases between. Germline V gives CDR1 SGHDT, CDR2 YYEEEE. The CDR3 length is 12 residues.

This CDR3 is CASSELQGISGNTIYF. The CDR3 nucleotides read TGTGCCAGCAGTGAGTTACAGGGTATATCTGGAAACACCATATATTTT. The chain couples TRBV25-1 to TRBJ1-3; D is perhaps TRBD1 (6 bases). Trimming took 3 bases from V and 1 from J, leaving 13 bases between them. The CDR3 consists of 16 residues. CDR1 MGHDK and CDR2 SYGVNS come from the germline V gene.

The rearrangement joins TRBV30 to TRBJ1-4; 8 positions agree with TRBD1. Trimming cost V 1 base and J 3 bases; bases outside gene matches: 1. The CDR3 contains 14 residues. In germline, CDR1 is GTSNPN, CDR2 SVGIG (reference sequence). CDR3 nucleotides: TGTGCCTGGAGTGGACAGGGGTCTAATGAAAAACTGTTTTTT. Protein product: CAWSGQGSNEKLFF.

The chain couples TRBV5-4 to TRBJ2-3; the D is unclear. In germline, CDR1 is SGHNT, CDR2 YYREEE (reference sequence). The CDR3 has 14 amino acids. V dropped 3 bases and J dropped 4 bases, with 12 bases sitting between them. CDR3: CASSSGSAPDTQYF. CDR3 in DNA: TGTGCCAGCAGCTCGGGTTCAGCCCCAGATACGCAGTATTTT. Variable domain in full (rest from reference TRBV5-4 and TRBJ2-3): ETGVTQSPTHLIKTRGQQVTLRCSSQSGHNTVSWYQQALGQGPQFIFQYYREEENGRGNFPPRFSGLQFPNYSSELNVNALELDDSALYLCASSSGSAPDTQYFGPGTRLTVL.

The table lists this clone with a few counts. The chain links TRBV19 to TRBJ2-1; possibly TRBD2 for D (6 bases). The CDR3 spans 14 residues. Germline CDR1 and CDR2: LNHDA and SQIVND (reference sequence). V was clipped by 9 bases and J by 12 bases, with 24 bases between them. The CDR3 loop is CASTRDSPSGRQFF. The CDR3 nucleotides read TGTGCCAGCACTAGGGACTCCCCCTCCGGTAGGCAGTTCTTC. The entire variable domain, with the rest obtained from reference TRBV19 and TRBJ2-1, is as follows: DGGITQSPKYLFRKEGQNVTLSCEQNLNHDAMYWYRQDPGQGLRLIYYSQIVNDFQKGDIAEGYSVSREKKESFPLTVTSAQKNPTAFYLCASTRDSPSGRQFFGPGTRLTVL.

The chain uses TRBV7-6 and TRBJ1-1; D remains unclear. The V end lost 4 bases, the J end lost 5 bases, and 8 bases lay between the germline ends. CDR3 length: 12 amino acids. The germline CDR1 and CDR2 sequences are SGHVS and FNYEAQ. The CDR3 DNA sequence: TGTGCCAGCAGCTCCCGGGTAACTGAAGCTTTCTTT. It yields the protein CASSSRVTEAFF.

The chain couples TRBV10-3 to TRBJ2-7, with no clear D. V was pared by 4 bases and J by 2 bases, with 6 bases between. Germline V gene lookup returns CDR1 ENHRY and CDR2 SYGVKD. This CDR3 spans 12 amino acids. This CDR3 reads CAISGVAYEQYF. In nucleotides, the CDR3 is TGTGCCATCAGTGGCGTAGCCTACGAGCAGTACTTC.

This clone was detected a few times. The chain couples TRBV18 to TRBJ2-2, with TRBD2 as a possible D gene (6 bases). The germline V gene encodes CDR1 KGHSH and CDR2 LQKENI. The CDR3 has 15 residues. V was clipped by 2 bases and J by 9 bases, with 16 bases between them. Written as DNA, the CDR3 is TGTGCCAGCTCACCATCCCCTAGCGTCTTGAGGGAGCTGTTTTTT. It specifies CASSPSPSVLRELFF. Full variable domain (remainder filled in from reference TRBV18 and TRBJ2-2): NAGVMQNPRHLVRRRGQEARLRCSPMKGHSHVYWYRQLPEEGLKFMVYLQKENIIDESGMPKERFSAEFPKEGPSILRIQQVVRGDSAAYFCASSPSPSVLRELFFGEGSRLTVL.

The chain has TRBV5-1 and TRBJ2-2; 7 nucleotides agree with TRBD2. V lost 0 bases to trimming and J lost 4 bases; unmatched junction nucleotides: 3. The CDR3 extends over 15 amino acids. CDR1 is SGHRS and CDR2 is YFSETQ in the germline V gene. This chain's CDR3 is CASSLAAGVTGELFF. The CDR3 bases are TGCGCCAGCAGCTTGGCTGCGGGAGTCACCGGGGAGCTGTTTTTT.

The J gene is TRBJ2-3, the V gene TRBV9; D might be TRBD2 (7 bases). Trimming cost V 0 bases and J 4 bases, with 15 bases left between them. CDR1 and CDR2 (germline): SGDLS, YYNGEE. This CDR3 spans 16 amino acids. CDR3 residues: CASSVGGGEGADTQYF. CDR3 nucleotides: TGTGCCAGCAGCGTAGGTGGCGGGGAGGGGGCAGATACGCAGTATTTT.

This clone was recorded only once. The genes are TRBV27 and TRBJ1-5; TRBD1 aligns across 9 bases. The CDR3 is made up of 15 amino acids. The J segment lost 2 bases and the V segment lost 6 bases, leaving 5 bases of the junction unmatched. Germline V CDR1 and CDR2: MNHEY, SMNVEV (reference sequence). In nucleotides, the CDR3 is TGTGCCAGCAGGTGGACAGGGGTTGGCAATCAGCCCCAGCATTTT. Its translation: CASRWTGVGNQPQHF.

This clone has just one count. The chain has TRBV7-6 and TRBJ2-1, with 13 bases that match TRBD2. V lost 5 bases, J lost 10 bases, and 11 bases stayed unmatched. The germline CDR1 and CDR2 sequences are SGHVS and FNYEAQ. The CDR3 covers 16 residues. In nucleotides, the CDR3 is TGTGCCAGCAGCATCCTCGGGACTAGCGGGACGAGGGAGCAGTTCTTC. Its protein product is CASSILGTSGTREQFF.